Below, 4 T cell receptor beta chains from the same sample are listed, as sequenced in a study of vaccination effects on CD4 cells after COVID-19. Using immunoSEQ multiplex PCR, the repertoire was profiled, and TCRdb retains in-frame clones only, with some absent. The sample holds tens of thousands of clones, around 74% seen once. Their recognized antigens are unknown. With the ViraFEST assay, the study expanded antigen-specific CD4+ T cells using viral peptide pools, then sequenced them. Cells that had been cultured for nine to eleven days were the source of isolated CD4+ T cells. Participants were vaccinated with two doses of either the BNT162b2 or mRNA-1273 vaccine. Material: CD4+ T cells from PBMCs cultured with HCoV-NL63 spike peptides, obtained after COVID-19 vaccination. The receptors stem from a human donor who received a COVID-19 vaccine.

V gene TRBV9 combines with J gene TRBJ1-2; 10 bases line up with TRBD1. CDR3 size: 15 residues. Germline V gene lookup returns CDR1 SGDLS and CDR2 YYNGEE. Trimming took 4 bases from V and 3 from J; bases not matched to a gene: 6. CDR3 loop: CASSPRDRGYYGYTF. In DNA form, the CDR3 reads TGTGCCAGCAGCCCGAGGGACAGGGGTTACTATGGCTACACCTTC. The complete variable domain, with remaining parts taken from reference TRBV9 and TRBJ1-2, reads DSGVTQTPKHLITATGQRVTLRCSPRSGDLSVYWYQQSLDQGLQFLIQYYNGEERAKGNILERFSAQQFPDLHSELNLSSLELGDSALYFCASSPRDRGYYGYTFGSGTRLTVV.

J is TRBJ2-3 and V is TRBV12-3 or TRBV12-4; possibly TRBD2 for D (5 bases). V was shortened by 5 bases and J by 2 bases, with 8 bases between the two germline ends. CDR3 length equals 13 residues. The chain's CDR3 is CASSPDYTDTQYF. The DNA of the CDR3 is TGTGCCAGCAGTCCTGACTACACAGATACGCAGTATTTT.

V usage is TRBV29-1 and J usage is TRBJ1-4; no clear D gene. Germline-derived CDR1 and CDR2 are SQVTM and ANQGSEA. This CDR3 has 11 residues. Between the trimmed V and J ends, which lost 7 bases and 2 bases, there was a span of 5 bases. CDR3 in DNA: TGCAGCGGGGGTACTAATGAAAAACTGTTTTTT. It specifies CSGGTNEKLFF.

This chain connects TRBV2 to TRBJ2-4, with D possibly matching TRBD2 (5 bases). There are 15 residues in the CDR3. V lost 4 bases and J 2 bases, leaving 12 bases between the germline ends. The germline V gene has CDR1 SNHLY and CDR2 FYNNEI. CDR3 amino acids: CASSAEGLTKNIQYF. The CDR3 DNA is TGTGCCAGCAGTGCAGAGGGCTTGACCAAAAACATTCAGTACTTC.